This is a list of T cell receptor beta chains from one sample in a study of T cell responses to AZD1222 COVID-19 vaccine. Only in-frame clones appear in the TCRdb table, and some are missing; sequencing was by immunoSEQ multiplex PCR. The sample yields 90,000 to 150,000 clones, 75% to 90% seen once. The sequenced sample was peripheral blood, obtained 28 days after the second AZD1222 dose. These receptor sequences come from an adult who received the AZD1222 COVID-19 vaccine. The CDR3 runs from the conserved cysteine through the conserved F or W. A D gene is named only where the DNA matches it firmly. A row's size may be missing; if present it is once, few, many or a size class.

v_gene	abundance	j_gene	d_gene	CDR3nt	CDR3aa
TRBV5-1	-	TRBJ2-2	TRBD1	TGCGCCAGCAGAGGGGACAGATTGAACACCGGGGAGCTGTTTTTT	CASRGDRLNTGELFF
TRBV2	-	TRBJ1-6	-	TGTGCCAGCATCGAACAGACAGACTTGGGTTCACCCCTCCACTTT	CASIEQTDLGSPLHF
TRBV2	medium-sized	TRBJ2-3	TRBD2	TGTGCCAGCAGTGGGACTAGCCAGATTGCGCAGTATTTT	CASSGTSQIAQYF
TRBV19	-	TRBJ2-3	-	TGTGCCAGTAGTATAGGTCTCAGCACAGATACGCAGTATTTT	CASSIGLSTDTQYF
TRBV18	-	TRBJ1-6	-	TGTGCCAGCTCACGGAGGGACGGCTCCTATAATTCACCCCTCCACTTT	CASSRRDGSYNSPLHF
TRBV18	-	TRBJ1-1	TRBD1	TGTGCCAGCTCACCCACGACAGGGATGAACACTGAAGCTTTCTTT	CASSPTTGMNTEAFF
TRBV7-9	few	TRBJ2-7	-	TGTGCCAGCAGCTCCCAGGCAGGTCGGGAGCAGTACTTC	CASSSQAGREQYF
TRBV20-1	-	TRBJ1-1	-	TGCAGTGCCCGGGGGGACACTGAAGCTTTCTTT	CSARGDTEAFF
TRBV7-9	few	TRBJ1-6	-	TGTGCCAGCAGCTTGGTCGCTTCACCCCTCCACTTT	CASSLVASPLHF
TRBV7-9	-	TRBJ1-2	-	TGTGCCAGCAGCTTAGTGGGAGGCTATGGCTACACCTTC	CASSLVGGYGYTF
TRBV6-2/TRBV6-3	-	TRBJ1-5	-	TGTGCCAGCAGCCCCCTGGGGATTAGCAATCAGCCCCAGCATTTT	CASSPLGISNQPQHF
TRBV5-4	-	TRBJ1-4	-	TGTGCCAGCAGCTTGGGAGGGGACGCTGAAAAACTGTTTTTT	CASSLGGDAEKLFF
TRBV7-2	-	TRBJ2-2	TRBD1	TGTGCCAGCAGCTTAGACGGACAGGTATACACCGGGGAGCTGTTTTTT	CASSLDGQVYTGELFF
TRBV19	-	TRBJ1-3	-	TGTGCCAGTACCATGACCGCGGGAAACACCATATATTTT	CASTMTAGNTIYF
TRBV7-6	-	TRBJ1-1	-	TGTGCCAGCAGCTTAGAAACCCGAGCTTTCTTT	CASSLETRAFF
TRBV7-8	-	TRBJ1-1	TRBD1	TGTGCCAGCAGCCCACAACCGGGACAGCAGAACACTGAAGCTTTCTTT	CASSPQPGQQNTEAFF
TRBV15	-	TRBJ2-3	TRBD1	TGTGCCACCAGCAGAGGACAGGGGGCGAGTGATACGCAGTATTTT	CATSRGQGASDTQYF
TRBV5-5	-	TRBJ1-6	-	TGTGCCAGCAGCTTGGCCGGAGATAGCTCCTATAATTCACCCCTCCACTTT	CASSLAGDSSYNSPLHF
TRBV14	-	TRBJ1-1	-	TGTGCCAGCAGCCAAGGTTTCCGGAACACTGAAGCTTTCTTT	CASSQGFRNTEAFF
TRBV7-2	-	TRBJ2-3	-	TGTGCCAGCAGCCAGGAGCTTGGGAAAGATACGCAGTATTTT	CASSQELGKDTQYF
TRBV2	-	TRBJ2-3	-	TGTGCCAGCAGTGATGTAGGGGCCAGCACAGATACGCAGTATTTT	CASSDVGASTDTQYF
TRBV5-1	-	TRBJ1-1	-	TGCGCCAGCAGCTTGGATGTGAACACTGAAGCTTTCTTT	CASSLDVNTEAFF
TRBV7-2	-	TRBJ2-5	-	TGTGCCAGCAGCCTACAGGGACGTGGGGAGACCCAGTACTTC	CASSLQGRGETQYF
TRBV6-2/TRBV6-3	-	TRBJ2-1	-	TGTGCCAGCAGCCCGTACAATGAGCAGTTCTTC	CASSPYNEQFF
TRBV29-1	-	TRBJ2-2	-	TGCAGCGTCCCCGGACAAATCACCGGGGAGCTGTTTTTT	CSVPGQITGELFF
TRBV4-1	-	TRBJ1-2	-	TGCGCCAGCAGCCCCCCAGGGCAGAGGAACTATGGCTACACCTTC	CASSPPGQRNYGYTF
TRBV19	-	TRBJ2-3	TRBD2	TGTGCCACGGGACTAGCGGGAGATACGCAGTATTTT	CATGLAGDTQYF
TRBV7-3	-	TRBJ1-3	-	TGTGCCAGCAGCCGAAACGGGAGGGGAACTGGAAACACCATATATTTT	CASSRNGRGTGNTIYF
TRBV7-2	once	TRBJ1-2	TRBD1	TGTGCCAGCAGCTTGGGACAGGGGGCCTTGTATGGCTACACCTTC	CASSLGQGALYGYTF
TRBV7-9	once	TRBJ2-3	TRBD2	TGTGCCAGCAGCTTTATAGCGGGGCTCTCCACAGATACGCAGTATTTT	CASSFIAGLSTDTQYF
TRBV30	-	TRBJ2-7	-	TGTGCCTGGGGGGCCTACGAGCAGTACTTC	CAWGAYEQYF
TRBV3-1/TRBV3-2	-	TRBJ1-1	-	TGTGCCAGCAGCCTACCAGGGACTCACACTGAAGCTTTCTTT	CASSLPGTHTEAFF
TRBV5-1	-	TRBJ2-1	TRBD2	TGCGCCAGCAGCTTCCAACTAGCGGGGGCTGAGCAGTTCTTC	CASSFQLAGAEQFF
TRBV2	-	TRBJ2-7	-	TGTGCCAGCAGTGGGGAGCAGGGGAGCTCCTACGAGCAGTACTTC	CASSGEQGSSYEQYF
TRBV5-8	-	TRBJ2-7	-	TGTGCCAGCAGCTTCGAGGTTTACGAGCAGTACTTC	CASSFEVYEQYF
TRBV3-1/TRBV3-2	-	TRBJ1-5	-	TGTGCCAGCAGCCAAGGGGGAAATCAGCCCCAGCATTTT	CASSQGGNQPQHF
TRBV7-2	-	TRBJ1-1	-	TGTGCCAGCAGCTACAGGCGGAACACTGAAGCTTTCTTT	CASSYRRNTEAFF
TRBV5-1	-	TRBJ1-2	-	TGCGCCAGCAGCCCCGGGACGGCGAACTATGGCTACACCTTC	CASSPGTANYGYTF
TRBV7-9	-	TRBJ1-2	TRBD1	TGTGCCAGCAGCACCGGGACAGGTCACTATGGCTACACCTTC	CASSTGTGHYGYTF
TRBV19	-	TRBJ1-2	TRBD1	TGTGCCAGTAAACCGGGACAGGGGGCTTTCTATGGCTACACCTTC	CASKPGQGAFYGYTF
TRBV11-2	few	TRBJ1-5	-	TGTGCCAGCAGCTTAGGCCTGGCCGGGCTCGGTAGCAATCAGCCCCAGCATTTT	CASSLGLAGLGSNQPQHF
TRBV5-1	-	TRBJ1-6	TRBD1	TGCGCCAGCAGCTTGGACAGGGGTTTCAGTTCACCCCTCCACTTT	CASSLDRGFSSPLHF
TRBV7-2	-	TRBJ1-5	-	TGTGCCAGCAGCTTAGGGGGCAGGAGCAATCAGCCCCAGCATTTT	CASSLGGRSNQPQHF
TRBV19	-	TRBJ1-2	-	TGTGCCAGTAGTGCCGAGGACAGATACTATGGCTACACCTTC	CASSAEDRYYGYTF
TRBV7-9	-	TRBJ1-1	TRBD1	TGTGCCAGCAGCGTAGACGGGACAGTGAACACTGAAGCTTTCTTT	CASSVDGTVNTEAFF
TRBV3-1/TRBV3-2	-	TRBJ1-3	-	TGTGCCAGCAGCCAAGTTTTGGCGGACACCATATATTTT	CASSQVLADTIYF
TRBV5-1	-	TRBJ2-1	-	TGCGCCAGCAGCCCTCAGCAGGGGGGCTACAATGAGCAGTTCTTC	CASSPQQGGYNEQFF
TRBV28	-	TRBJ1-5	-	TGTGCCAGCAGTCGAGCTCATAGCAATCAGCCCCAGCATTTT	CASSRAHSNQPQHF